This passage covers 17 T cell receptor beta chains from one sample sequenced in a study of beta chain features in type 1 diabetes. Their target antigens are unknown. Study results and caveats: Moderate yet significant TCRB CDR3 shortening was seen in Type 1 diabetes patients in all four CD4+ subsets.

Since all of the isolated RNA was reverse transcribed, expressed TCRB transcripts were what got sequenced. Sequenced by immunoSEQ multiplex PCR; TCRdb stores in-frame clones only, minus some. The sample shows a few hundred thousand clones, 10% to 15% of them seen only once. The source material was naive CD4+ T cells from blood. The origin of the receptors is a woman under 30 with type 1 diabetes.

The chain has TRBV9 and TRBJ2-7; D unresolved. V was pared by 0 bases and J by 2 bases, with 6 bases between. The germline V gene has CDR1 SGDLS and CDR2 YYNGEE. This CDR3 has 13 residues. The CDR3 loop is CASSVGATYEQYF. The CDR3 DNA is TGTGCCAGCAGCGTAGGAGCAACCTACGAGCAGTACTTC.

This clone came up a few times. The rearrangement uses TRBV5-4 and TRBJ2-5; 7 nucleotides agree with TRBD1. In germline, CDR1 is SGHNT, CDR2 YYREEE (reference sequence). The CDR3 contains 12 residues. The V segment lost 6 bases and the J segment 2 bases; nucleotides outside the gene matches: 1. The CDR3 DNA follows: TGTGCCAGCACGACAGGGCAAGAGACCCAGTACTTC. Its protein is CASTTGQETQYF.

The chain has TRBV14 and TRBJ2-7; D perhaps matches TRBD2 (6 bases). V gave up 4 bases and J gave up 4 bases, with 17 bases separating them. CDR3 size: 15 residues. Germline V gene sequence: CDR1 SGHDN, CDR2 FVKESK. CDR3 region: CASSPRRREKYEQYF. CDR3 in DNA: TGTGCCAGCAGCCCGCGGAGGCGGGAAAAGTACGAGCAGTACTTC.

The chain couples TRBV9 to TRBJ1-2; weak D call: TRBD1 (5 bases). The ends were cut back, 2 bases at V and 2 bases at J, with 7 bases in the middle. This CDR3 has 13 amino acids. CDR1 is SGDLS, CDR2 YYNGEE, per germline. The CDR3 sequence: CASSVKGNYGYTF. CDR3 DNA sequence: TGTGCCAGCAGCGTCAAGGGGAACTATGGCTACACCTTC. Full variable domain (rest looked up from reference TRBV9 and TRBJ1-2): DSGVTQTPKHLITATGQRVTLRCSPRSGDLSVYWYQQSLDQGLQFLIQYYNGEERAKGNILERFSAQQFPDLHSELNLSSLELGDSALYFCASSVKGNYGYTFGSGTRLTVV.

This clone occurred a few times. This chain uses TRBV6-4 with TRBJ1-2; TRBD1 is a possible D gene (5 bases). The CDR3 sequence is 14 residues long. CDR1 and CDR2 from the germline V gene are MRHNA and SNTAGT. V was clipped by 5 bases and J by 0 bases, with 10 bases between them. CDR3 region: CASSPGTANYGYTF. The DNA of the CDR3 is TGTGCCAGCAGTCCCGGGACTGCTAACTATGGCTACACCTTC.

This clone was counted only a few times. The rearrangement links TRBV4-3 to TRBJ2-2; D is undetermined. The CDR3 totals 14 residues. V was trimmed by 1 base and J by 9 bases, leaving 12 bases between them. Germline assignment: CDR1 LGHNA and CDR2 YSLEER. CDR3 bases: TGCGCCAGCAGCCAAGTACAGACATCCCGGGAGCTGTTTTTT. The encoded protein is CASSQVQTSRELFF.

This clone was detected a few times. The chain recombines TRBV19 with TRBJ2-5; 10 bases are a match to TRBD2. V shed 5 bases, J shed 1 base, and the junction held 7 bases outside the gene matches. CDR3 size: 16 residues. Germline V gene lookup returns CDR1 LNHDA and CDR2 SQIVND (reference sequence). CDR3 protein: CASSPPRLAGQETQYF. The CDR3 DNA is TGTGCCAGTAGTCCTCCCCGACTAGCGGGCCAAGAGACCCAGTACTTC.

This clone was counted only a few times. This chain links TRBV6-6 with TRBJ2-1, with D hard to call. This CDR3 is built from 12 residues. Trimming took off 6 bases at V and 5 bases at J, with 8 bases between the two ends. Germline CDR1 is MNHNY and CDR2 is SVGAGI (reference sequence). The CDR3 region has the DNA TGTGCCAGCAGCCCTATAGACAATGAGCAGTTCTTC. Residues: CASSPIDNEQFF.

This clone appeared a few times. V gene TRBV6-6 combines with J gene TRBJ2-7; D gene uncertain. Germline lookup yields CDR1 MNHNY and CDR2 SVGAGI (reference sequence). The CDR3 runs 15 residues. Trimming stripped 6 bases from V and 1 base from J, with 16 bases between. The CDR3 DNA follows: TGTGCCAGCAGCCGCCACGACGGAGAATCCTACGAGCAGTACTTC. Translated, it gives CASSRHDGESYEQYF.

This chain links TRBV6-5 with TRBJ1-1, with a tentative D call TRBD1 (5 bases). Germline V gives CDR1 MNHEY, CDR2 SVGAGI. CDR3 length equals 11 residues. Trimming removed 7 bases from V and 7 bases from J, with 10 bases in between. Here the CDR3 reads CASNQGGEAFF. DNA for the CDR3: TGTGCCAGCAATCAGGGTGGTGAAGCTTTCTTT.

The V gene is TRBV4-1, the J gene TRBJ2-2, with TRBD1 identical over 8 bases. The CDR3 covers 20 residues. Germline CDR1 and CDR2: MGHRA and YSYEKL. V lost 4 bases to trimming and J lost 0 bases; unmatched junction nucleotides: 16. The CDR3 sequence is CASSRTQGGWGRTNTGELFF. The CDR3 coding sequence is TGCGCCAGCAGCCGGACACAGGGGGGCTGGGGGAGAACGAACACCGGGGAGCTGTTTTTT.

V usage is TRBV28 and J usage is TRBJ2-1, with D possibly being TRBD2 (5 bases). Germline V lookup: CDR1 MDHEN, CDR2 SYDVKM. V was shortened by 2 bases and J by 9 bases, with 5 bases between the two germline ends. The CDR3 runs 11 residues. The chain's CDR3 is CASSLEGEQFF. As DNA, the CDR3 is TGTGCCAGCAGTTTAGAGGGTGAGCAGTTCTTC.

This clone was picked up a small number of times. The chain has TRBV9 and TRBJ2-3, with D tentatively TRBD2 (5 bases). Germline loops: CDR1 SGDLS, CDR2 YYNGEE. The CDR3 contains 15 residues. The V end was cut by 4 bases, the J end by 4 bases, with 16 bases between. The CDR3 DNA follows: TGTGCCAGCAGCCAAAGATTTGGGAGTGCAGATACGCAGTATTTT. Protein sequence: CASSQRFGSADTQYF.

Here the CDR3 reads CASSLSASPQYF. Here the CDR3 DNA reads TGTGCCAGCAGTTTATCGGCTAGTCCGCAGTATTTT. This chain connects TRBV28 to TRBJ2-3, with unresolved D. This CDR3 has 12 amino acids. Germline loops: CDR1 MDHEN, CDR2 SYDVKM. V was cut by 1 base and J by 10 bases, with 9 bases left in between.

This clone was counted a few times. The chain employs TRBV18 and TRBJ1-2; 8 positions agree with TRBD1. The CDR3 has 14 residues. Trimming at V came to 1 base and at J to 6 bases, leaving 4 bases not matched to a gene. Germline V gene lookup returns CDR1 KGHSH and CDR2 LQKENI. In DNA, the CDR3 is TGTGCCAGCTCACCACGGGACAGGAGAAATGGCTACACCTTC. This sequence encodes CASSPRDRRNGYTF.

This clone was counted only a few times. The chain carries TRBV7-2 and TRBJ2-3; 12 bases fit TRBD2. Losses at the gene ends were 2 bases for V and 4 bases for J; bases not matched to a gene: 4. Per the germline V gene, CDR1 is SGHTA and CDR2 is FQGNSA. The CDR3 runs 16 residues. DNA for the CDR3: TGTGCCAGCAGCTTAAGCCGACTAGCGGGAGCAGATACGCAGTATTTT. Translated, it gives CASSLSRLAGADTQYF.

The gene calls are TRBV9 and TRBJ2-1, with D unclear. Trimming left V 2 bases short and J 4 bases short, with 7 bases between. CDR3 length: 13 amino acids. In germline, CDR1 is SGDLS, CDR2 YYNGEE. Here the CDR3 reads CASSVSIYNEQFF. The CDR3 DNA is TGTGCCAGCAGCGTTTCCATTTACAATGAGCAGTTCTTC.